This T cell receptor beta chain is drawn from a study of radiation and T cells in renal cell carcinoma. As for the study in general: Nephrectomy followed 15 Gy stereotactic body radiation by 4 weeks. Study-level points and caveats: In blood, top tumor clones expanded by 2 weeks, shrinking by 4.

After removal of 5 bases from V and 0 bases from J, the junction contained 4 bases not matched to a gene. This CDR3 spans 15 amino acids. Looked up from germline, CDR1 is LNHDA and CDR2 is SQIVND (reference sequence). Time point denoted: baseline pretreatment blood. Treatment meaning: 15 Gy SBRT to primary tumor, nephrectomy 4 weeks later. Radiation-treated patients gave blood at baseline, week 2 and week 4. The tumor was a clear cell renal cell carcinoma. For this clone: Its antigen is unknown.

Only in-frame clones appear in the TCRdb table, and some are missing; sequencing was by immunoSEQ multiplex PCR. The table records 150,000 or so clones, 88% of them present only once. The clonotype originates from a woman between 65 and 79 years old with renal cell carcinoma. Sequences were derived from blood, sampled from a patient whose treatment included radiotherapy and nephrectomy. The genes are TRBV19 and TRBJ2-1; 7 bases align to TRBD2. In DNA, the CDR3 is TGTGCCAGTAGTCTAGCGGTTAGCTCCTACAATGAGCAGTTCTTC. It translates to CASSLAVSSYNEQFF.